Detailed here is one TCR beta chain. The antigen is unknown. For every donor, a draw yielded 9.5 to 10 milliliters of peripheral blood. Each sample had at least 6.5 million PBMCs isolated. Each sample provided at least 6 micrograms of extracted total RNA. Germline V gene lookup returns CDR1 KGHSH and CDR2 LQKENI. The CDR3 has 14 amino acids. Trimming at V came to 1 base and at J to 7 bases, leaving 4 bases not matched to a gene. A J-beta primer mix and a sample-barcoded 5' primer were used in a second PCR of about 7 to 12 cycles. TCRdb independently ran MiXCR on the 5' RACE reads; one entry per CDR3 protein. The table lists hundreds of thousands of distinct CDR3 sequences, 58% of them singletons. This sample is drawn from a study of blood T cells in healthy people across ages. Notes on the study in general: Roughly linear age-related decline in beta diversity appeared, significant by age around 36.

This TCR was sampled from a man aged 55 to 69 in good health. What was sequenced was blood. This rearrangement joins TRBV18 to TRBJ1-5, with 7 bases identical to TRBD1. CDR3 loop: CASSPRQGGQPQHF. The CDR3 bases are TGTGCCAGCTCACCACGGCAGGGGGGACAGCCCCAGCATTTT.